This TCR beta chain was identified during a study of read filtering for tumor transcriptome and immune sequencing. Findings and limits, study-wide: Even smaller IR-seq throughput identified most shared clonotypes. Without single-read clonotypes, shared clonotype proportions correlated more between IR-seq and RNA-seq.

CDR1 and CDR2 from the germline V gene are SGHTA and FQGNSA. This CDR3 comprises 14 residues. J lost 1 base, V lost 5 bases, and 4 bases had no gene match. This clonotype has a count of ten or more. Antigen: not known. The library was built from roughly 400 ng RNA with molecular barcoded adaptors for alpha/delta and beta/gamma chains. Each CDR3 protein is one row after TCRdb ran MiXCR on the reads. This table holds around 140,000 distinct CDR3 sequences, about 12% found once. The V gene is TRBV7-2, the J gene TRBJ1-1; 7 bases are shared with TRBD1. Sequenced input: a population of CD138-negative cells sorted from bone marrow. The TCR originated in a donor aged 40 or older with multiple myeloma. The CDR3 loop is CASSQRTGNTEAFF. The CDR3 coding sequence is TGTGCCAGCAGCCAAAGGACAGGGAACACTGAAGCTTTCTTT.